The 27 T cell receptor beta chains below all came from one sample that was sequenced in a study of radiotherapy plus CTLA-4 blockade in lung cancer. Clones were sequenced by immunoSEQ multiplex PCR, and TCRdb holds only the in-frame ones, with some missing. The sample has about 49,000 clones, about 85% seen once; the top ten hold about a quarter. Sequenced material: peripheral blood, taken from a patient treated with radiotherapy plus ipilimumab. The receptors were sampled from a human donor with non-small cell lung cancer whose response to radiotherapy plus ipilimumab could not be evaluated.

This chain joins TRBV9 and TRBJ2-1, with TRBD2 matching 9 bases. CDR1 and CDR2 from the germline V gene are SGDLS and YYNGEE. J was trimmed by 4 bases and V by 4 bases; bases with no gene match: 15. There are 18 residues in the CDR3. The chain's CDR3 is CASSPPTSGPSPYNEQFF. For the CDR3, the DNA is TGTGCCAGCAGCCCACCGACTAGCGGCCCCTCCCCATACAATGAGCAGTTCTTC.

This clone is a singleton in its sample. The J gene is TRBJ2-3, the V gene TRBV6-4; perhaps TRBD2 as D (6 bases). The germline V gene encodes CDR1 MRHNA and CDR2 SNTAGT. The CDR3 contains 17 residues. Between the trimmed V and J ends, which lost 4 bases and 2 bases, there was a span of 19 bases. In DNA, the CDR3 is TGTGCCAGCAGTGGCCCCCCCGAGGTAGCGGACACAGATACGCAGTATTTT. Its translation: CASSGPPEVADTDTQYF.

This chain connects TRBV6-1 to TRBJ1-6, with D tentatively TRBD1 (6 bases). V was trimmed by 5 bases and J by 7 bases, leaving 15 bases between them. From germline, CDR1 is MNHNS and CDR2 SASEGT. This CDR3 region has 15 residues. The CDR3 DNA sequence: TGTGCCAGCAGTTCGACCGGGACATCCAATTCACCCCTCCACTTT. Translation gives CASSSTGTSNSPLHF.

V gene TRBV27 combines with J gene TRBJ2-1, with D possibly TRBD2 on 5 matching bases. Germline-derived CDR1 and CDR2 are MNHEY and SMNVEV (reference sequence). V lost 6 bases to trimming and J lost 2 bases, with 11 bases between them. The CDR3 has 14 residues. CDR3 region: CASRSRAAYNEQFF. The CDR3 bases are TGTGCCAGCAGATCGAGGGCAGCCTACAATGAGCAGTTCTTC.

This chain joins TRBV19 and TRBJ2-3; TRBD2 matches 8 bases. The V and J ends lost 6 bases and 1 base, in that order; junction bases with no gene match: 3. The CDR3 is 14 amino acids. Germline V gene lookup returns CDR1 LNHDA and CDR2 SQIVND (reference sequence). CDR3 region: CASRVAGRTDTQYF. CDR3 sequence (DNA): TGTGCCAGTAGGGTAGCGGGACGCACAGATACGCAGTATTTT.

This CDR3 reads CASSGAGGVQPQHF. CDR3 nucleotide sequence: TGTGCCAGCAGTGGCGCAGGGGGCGTACAGCCCCAGCATTTT. This chain connects TRBV28 to TRBJ1-5; TRBD1 aligns across 8 bases. Germline lookup yields CDR1 MDHEN and CDR2 SYDVKM. The CDR3 totals 14 residues. The V gene end was trimmed by 5 bases and the J gene end by 7 bases; junction bases not matched to a gene: 7.

The chain combines TRBV10-3 with TRBJ1-1; 8 nucleotides align to TRBD1. J lost 2 bases, V lost 6 bases, and 5 bases had no gene match. Germline CDR1 reads ENHRY; CDR2 reads SYGVKD. The CDR3 is 14 amino acids. The CDR3 nucleotides are TGTGCCATCAGATCGGGACAGGCAAACACTGAAGCTTTCTTT. Translation gives CAIRSGQANTEAFF.

This clone was seen just once. V is TRBV5-1 and J is TRBJ1-5; 10 bases are shared with TRBD1. V shed 0 bases and J 6 bases; nucleotides not matched to a gene: 9. Germline-derived CDR1 and CDR2 are SGHRS and YFSETQ. The CDR3 spans 17 residues. This CDR3 is CASSLGWGTGDPQPQHF. The DNA for the CDR3 is TGCGCCAGCAGCTTGGGATGGGGGACAGGGGATCCTCAGCCCCAGCATTTT.

The chain is built from TRBV19 and TRBJ1-1, with a possible D match to TRBD1 (6 bases). Between the trimmed V and J ends, which lost 7 bases and 2 bases, there was a span of 14 bases. Germline V gene lookup returns CDR1 LNHDA and CDR2 SQIVND (reference sequence). The CDR3 spans 14 residues. The CDR3 spells CASNFRGLNTEAFF. In DNA form, the CDR3 reads TGTGCCAGTAACTTCAGGGGTTTAAACACTGAAGCTTTCTTT. Full variable domain (rest looked up from reference TRBV19 and TRBJ1-1): DGGITQSPKYLFRKEGQNVTLSCEQNLNHDAMYWYRQDPGQGLRLIYYSQIVNDFQKGDIAEGYSVSREKKESFPLTVTSAQKNPTAFYLCASNFRGLNTEAFFGQGTRLTVV.

This clone has only one observation. The chain employs TRBV9 and TRBJ2-7, with 7 nucleotides matching TRBD2. CDR3 length equals 15 residues. The V segment lost 0 bases and the J segment 2 bases; nucleotides outside the gene matches: 5. Germline V CDR1 and CDR2: SGDLS, YYNGEE. In DNA form, the CDR3 reads TGTGCCAGCAGCGTAGGCGGGAGCGCAACCTACGAGCAGTACTTC. It codes for CASSVGGSATYEQYF.

The rearrangement uses TRBV5-1 and TRBJ2-1, with a possible D match to TRBD2 (6 bases). The CDR3 totals 16 residues. Trimming took off 3 bases at V and 6 bases at J, with 19 bases between the two ends. Looked up from germline, CDR1 is SGHRS and CDR2 is YFSETQ. The CDR3 sequence is CASSSTSGSGLNEQFF. CDR3 DNA: TGCGCCAGCAGCTCCACCTCGGGTAGCGGTCTCAATGAGCAGTTCTTC.

The rearrangement joins TRBV18 to TRBJ2-2, with 9 bases matching TRBD1. Germline V gene lookup returns CDR1 KGHSH and CDR2 LQKENI. The CDR3 is made up of 16 amino acids. V lost 2 bases to trimming and J lost 1 base; unmatched junction nucleotides: 2. The DNA of the CDR3 is TGTGCCAGCTCACCAGGGACAGGGTGGAACACCGGGGAGCTGTTTTTT. The encoded protein is CASSPGTGWNTGELFF.

This chain connects TRBV7-2 to TRBJ1-2; D not certain. Per the germline V gene, CDR1 is SGHTA and CDR2 is FQGNSA. V was clipped by 5 bases and J by 9 bases, with 13 bases between them. This CDR3 is 12 amino acids long. CDR3 in DNA: TGTGCCAGCAGCCCGTCCACCCTAAGCTACACCTTC. Protein product: CASSPSTLSYTF.

The rearrangement uses TRBV19 and TRBJ2-2, with 10 positions matching TRBD2. CDR1 LNHDA and CDR2 SQIVND come from the germline V gene (reference sequence). The CDR3 spans 19 residues. J gave up 7 bases and V 6 bases, and 20 bases lay outside the gene matches. CDR3 sequence reads: CASRNQNWMEREGDGELFF. In DNA, the CDR3 is TGTGCCAGTAGAAATCAAAATTGGATGGAGCGGGAGGGAGACGGGGAGCTGTTTTTT. Complete variable domain (other parts from reference TRBV19 and TRBJ2-2): DGGITQSPKYLFRKEGQNVTLSCEQNLNHDAMYWYRQDPGQGLRLIYYSQIVNDFQKGDIAEGYSVSREKKESFPLTVTSAQKNPTAFYLCASRNQNWMEREGDGELFFGEGSRLTVL.

The chain couples TRBV5-6 to TRBJ2-3; D is unclear. V shed 2 bases and J shed 3 bases, with 7 bases lying between them. Per germline, CDR1 SGHDT and CDR2 YYEEEE. The CDR3 loop spans 13 amino acids. The CDR3 loop reads CASSFGGTDTQYF. CDR3 bases: TGTGCCAGCAGCTTTGGCGGAACAGATACGCAGTATTTT.

The chain joins TRBV18 to TRBJ2-2; possible D gene TRBD1, 5 bases. From germline, CDR1 is KGHSH and CDR2 LQKENI. CDR3 size: 14 residues. The V end was cut by 2 bases, the J end by 7 bases, with 11 bases between. CDR3 region: CASSPGQGFGELFF. The DNA for the CDR3 is TGTGCCAGCTCACCAGGGCAGGGCTTCGGGGAGCTGTTTTTT.

J is TRBJ2-7 and V is TRBV19, with D unclear. Germline-derived CDR1 and CDR2 are LNHDA and SQIVND (reference sequence). The length of the CDR3 is 16 residues. The germline V and J ends were trimmed by 1 base and 5 bases, with 18 bases remaining between them. The CDR3 reads CASSIAQTVRGDEQYF. The CDR3 DNA reads as TGTGCCAGTAGTATAGCCCAGACGGTACGAGGTGACGAGCAGTACTTC.

The chain combines TRBV28 with TRBJ2-2; 8 bases map to TRBD1. The trim removed 5 bases at V and 1 base at J, leaving 6 bases unmatched. Looked up from germline, CDR1 is MDHEN and CDR2 is SYDVKM. This CDR3 is built from 16 residues. The CDR3 is CASSNSGGRNTGELFF. In DNA, the CDR3 is TGTGCCAGCAGTAACTCAGGGGGCCGGAACACCGGGGAGCTGTTTTTT.

The chain links TRBV28 to TRBJ2-3; D is perhaps TRBD1 (5 bases). Germline lookup yields CDR1 MDHEN and CDR2 SYDVKM. Between the trimmed V and J ends, which lost 8 bases and 0 bases, there was a span of 15 bases. CDR3 length equals 15 residues. The CDR3 DNA reads TGTGCCAGCGGCGTGACAGACCTAAGCACAGATACGCAGTATTTT. This sequence encodes CASGVTDLSTDTQYF.

The genes are TRBV9 and TRBJ2-2; no reliable D call. This CDR3 has 14 residues. Deletions cut 4 bases from V and 6 bases from J, with 13 bases between. The germline gives CDR1 SGDLS, CDR2 YYNGEE. The CDR3 bases are TGTGCCAGCAGCCGATTGAGGTTCGCCGGGGAGCTGTTTTTT. This encodes CASSRLRFAGELFF.

This chain joins TRBV6-6 and TRBJ2-7; no clear D. The CDR3 spans 14 residues. Trimming removed 7 bases from V and 5 bases from J, with 18 bases in between. Per the germline V gene, CDR1 is MNHNY and CDR2 is SVGAGI (reference sequence). In DNA, the CDR3 is TGTGCCAGCATGTTTGAGCGTTTGACGAACGAGCAGTACTTC. Translation gives CASMFERLTNEQYF.

The J gene is TRBJ1-4, the V gene TRBV28; D unclear. Trimming left V 2 bases short and J 8 bases short, with 9 bases between. There are 13 residues in the CDR3. CDR1 is MDHEN and CDR2 is SYDVKM in the germline V gene. This CDR3 is CASSLQVREKLFF. For the CDR3, the DNA is TGTGCCAGCAGTTTACAGGTTCGAGAAAAACTGTTTTTT.

This clone was counted a few times. The chain uses TRBV6-1 and TRBJ2-1, with TRBD2 matching over 11 bases. CDR1 and CDR2 (germline): MNHNS, SASEGT. The CDR3 sequence is 12 residues long. After removal of 7 bases from V and 10 bases from J, the junction contained 3 bases not matched to a gene. The CDR3 region is CASTRTSGEQFF. CDR3 DNA sequence: TGTGCCAGCACGAGGACTAGCGGGGAGCAGTTCTTC.

This clone was recorded once. V gene TRBV6-5 combines with J gene TRBJ2-7; TRBD2 aligns across 8 bases. Trimming took 7 bases from V and 0 from J; bases not matched to a gene: 5. The CDR3 consists of 14 residues. CDR1 and CDR2 from the germline V gene are MNHEY and SVGAGI. The CDR3 loop is CASIPTSVSYEQYF. Here the CDR3 DNA reads TGTGCCAGCATCCCGACTAGCGTCTCCTACGAGCAGTACTTC.

J is TRBJ2-7 and V is TRBV19, with 8 bases matching TRBD1. This CDR3 has 14 residues. The V and J ends lost 2 bases and 3 bases, in that order; junction bases with no gene match: 3. CDR1 and CDR2 from the germline V gene are LNHDA and SQIVND (reference sequence). CDR3 sequence (DNA): TGTGCCAGTAGTATACAGGGGGCATACTACGAGCAGTACTTC. Its protein product is CASSIQGAYYEQYF. Filled out from reference TRBV19 and TRBJ2-7, the complete variable domain reads DGGITQSPKYLFRKEGQNVTLSCEQNLNHDAMYWYRQDPGQGLRLIYYSQIVNDFQKGDIAEGYSVSREKKESFPLTVTSAQKNPTAFYLCASSIQGAYYEQYFGPGTRLTVT.

The CDR3 region is CASSVSSGYYGYTF. The CDR3 DNA follows: TGTGCCAGCAGCGTATCTTCAGGCTACTATGGCTACACCTTC. The chain carries TRBV9 and TRBJ1-2; the D is unclear. V was trimmed by 1 base and J by 3 bases, leaving 10 bases between them. The CDR3 runs 14 residues. Per the germline V gene, CDR1 is SGDLS and CDR2 is YYNGEE.

The chain has TRBV28 and TRBJ1-1; TRBD1 matches 9 bases. The junction had 2 bases not matched to a gene; V was cut back by 2 bases and J by 1 base. In germline, CDR1 is MDHEN, CDR2 SYDVKM. The CDR3 loop spans 15 amino acids. The CDR3 loop is CASSLLGQGNTEAFF. The CDR3 DNA reads TGTGCCAGCAGTTTACTGGGACAGGGGAACACTGAAGCTTTCTTT.